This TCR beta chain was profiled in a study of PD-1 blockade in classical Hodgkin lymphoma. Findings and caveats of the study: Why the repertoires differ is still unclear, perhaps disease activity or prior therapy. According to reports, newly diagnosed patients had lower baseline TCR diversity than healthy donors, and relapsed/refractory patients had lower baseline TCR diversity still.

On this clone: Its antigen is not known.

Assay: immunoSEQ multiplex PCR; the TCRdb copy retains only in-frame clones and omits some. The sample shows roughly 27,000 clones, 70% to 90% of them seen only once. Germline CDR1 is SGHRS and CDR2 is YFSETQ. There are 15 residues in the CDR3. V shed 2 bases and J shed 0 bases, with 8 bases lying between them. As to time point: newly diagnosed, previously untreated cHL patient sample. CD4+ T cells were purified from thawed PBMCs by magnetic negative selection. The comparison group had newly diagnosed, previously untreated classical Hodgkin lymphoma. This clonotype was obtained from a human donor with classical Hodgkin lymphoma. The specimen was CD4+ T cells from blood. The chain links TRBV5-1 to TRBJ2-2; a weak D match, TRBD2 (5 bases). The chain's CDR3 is CASSLVGANTGELFF. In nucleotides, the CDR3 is TGCGCCAGCAGCTTAGTGGGAGCGAACACCGGGGAGCTGTTTTTT.